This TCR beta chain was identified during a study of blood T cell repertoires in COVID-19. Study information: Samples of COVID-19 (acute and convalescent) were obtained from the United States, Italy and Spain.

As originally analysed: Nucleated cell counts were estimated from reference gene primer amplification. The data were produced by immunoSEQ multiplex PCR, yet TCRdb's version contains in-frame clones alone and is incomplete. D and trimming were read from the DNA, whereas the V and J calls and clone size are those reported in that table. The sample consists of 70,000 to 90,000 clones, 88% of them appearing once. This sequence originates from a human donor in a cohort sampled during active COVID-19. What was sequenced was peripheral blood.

In nucleotides, the CDR3 is TGTGCCACCGCCGGACAGGTCGGGCCCTATACGCAGTATTTT. This encodes CATAGQVGPYTQYF. The chain joins TRBV24-1 to TRBJ2-3; 7 bases align to TRBD1. The V and J ends lost 9 bases and 7 bases, in that order; junction bases with no gene match: 12. This CDR3 comprises 14 residues. Germline-derived CDR1 and CDR2 are KGHDR and SFDVKD.